This TCR beta chain was captured by sequencing in a study of blood T cell repertoires in COVID-19. Study background: Sites in the United States, Italy and Spain provided acute and convalescent COVID-19 samples. T cells, B-cell-depleted T cells, or PBMCs supplied cDNA or gDNA.

This CDR3 has 14 amino acids. The V segment lost 2 bases and the J segment 3 bases; nucleotides outside the gene matches: 6. Germline V gene sequence: CDR1 GTSNPN, CDR2 SVGIG (reference sequence). As handled by the study authors: Amplification of reference gene primers provided the estimated nucleated cell counts. Profiling relied on immunoSEQ multiplex PCR, and the TCRdb table lists in-frame clones only, not all of them. V, J and clone size are taken as reported in that table, and D and trimming were inferred from the DNA itself. The profile shows about 97,000 clones, about 87% of them singletons. The sequencing sample was made of peripheral blood. The chain couples TRBV30 to TRBJ2-7; TRBD1 matches at 8 bases. The clonotype originates from a human donor in a cohort sampled during active COVID-19. CDR3 DNA: TGTGCCTGGAGTATAGGACAGGGACTCTACGAGCAGTACTTC. Its translation: CAWSIGQGLYEQYF.